These 24 T cell receptor beta chains share one sample of origin, sequenced in a study of quantifying T cell responses using KT2 cells (dated by TCRdb to about 2017). The study in broad terms: RNA was DNase-treated and reverse transcribed with TCR alpha and beta constant-region primers, mostly using SuperScript III.

The library was prepared using UMI-ligation and nested PCR. The listed sequencing device is Illumina MiSeq. A single-stranded oligonucleotide carrying the Illumina SP2 sequence and a UMI was ligated to the cDNA 3' end using T4 RNA ligase 1. PCR1 was run for 4 cycles (98 degrees C for 15 s, 69 degrees C for 30 s, 72 degrees C for 40 s), and an equimolar mix of RC1.1 and RC1.2, covering TRBC1 and TRBC2, was used as the beta primer. TCRdb reprocessing: public reads trimmed at Q25 with fastp, clones called with MiXCR, in-frame beta chains kept. Rows are unified per CDR3 protein, each entry keeping the most common DNA and genes. Present in this sample are approximately 46,000 distinct CDR3 sequences, around a tenth of which were seen just once. Roughly a tenth of the sample rests with the top ten. The sample was PBMCs spiked with cells of the T cell clone KT2. These receptors came from a human donor.

The CDR3 region is CASSLARQGNEQFF. The CDR3, as DNA: TGTGCCAGCAGCTTGGCCCGACAGGGGAATGAGCAGTTCTTC. The chain is built from TRBV11-2 and TRBJ2-1; the match to TRBD1 covers 8 bases. CDR1 is SGHAT and CDR2 is FQNNGV in the germline V gene. Trimming cost V 3 bases and J 7 bases; bases outside gene matches: 5. This CDR3 contains 14 residues.

This clonotype has just a few counts. The V and J genes are TRBV2 and TRBJ2-3; D call uncertain. Germline CDR1 and CDR2: SNHLY and FYNNEI. V lost 4 bases, J lost 4 bases, and 12 bases lay in between. CDR3 length: 14 residues. The CDR3 DNA reads TGTGCCAGCAGTGCAGCGACAACGGCAGATACGCAGTATTTT. Translating gives CASSAATTADTQYF.

This clonotype was seen only a few times. The chain couples TRBV6-6 to TRBJ1-5, with 12 bases identical to TRBD1. CDR1 is MNHNY and CDR2 is SVGAGI in the germline V gene (reference sequence). The CDR3 extends over 18 amino acids. V trimming: 2 bases; J trimming: 2 bases; junction bases outside the gene matches: 7. The CDR3 sequence is CASSYGTGGFRGNQPQHF. CDR3 sequence (DNA): TGTGCCAGCAGTTACGGGACAGGGGGCTTTCGTGGCAATCAGCCCCAGCATTTT.

This clonotype has more than one count but fewer than ten. The chain carries TRBV6-6 and TRBJ2-2; perhaps TRBD1 as D (6 bases). In germline, CDR1 is MNHNY, CDR2 SVGAGI (reference sequence). Trimming took off 5 bases at V and 4 bases at J, with 14 bases between the two ends. This CDR3 is built from 15 residues. CDR3 nucleotides: TGTGCCAGCAGTGAAACTCCCAGGGGCACCGGGGAGCTGTTTTTT. Translation: CASSETPRGTGELFF.

This clonotype was seen repeatedly, ten times or more. The chain uses TRBV12-3 or TRBV12-4 and TRBJ2-1; D gene uncertain. CDR3 size: 11 residues. The germline V and J ends were trimmed by 6 bases and 4 bases, with 4 bases remaining between them. CDR3 loop: CASRQYNEQFF. In DNA, the CDR3 is TGTGCCAGCAGACAATACAATGAGCAGTTCTTC.

V and J are TRBV5-1 and TRBJ2-2; 11 bases match TRBD2. Trimming removed 2 bases from V and 6 bases from J; junction bases left unmatched: 3. The CDR3 runs 15 residues. Germline V lookup: CDR1 SGHRS, CDR2 YFSETQ. The CDR3 reads CASSLTSGRPGELFF. DNA for the CDR3: TGCGCCAGCAGCTTAACTAGCGGGAGACCCGGGGAGCTGTTTTTT.

The chain links TRBV27 to TRBJ1-1; 7 nucleotides align to TRBD1. This CDR3 spans 13 amino acids. J was trimmed by 6 bases and V by 5 bases; bases with no gene match: 6. Germline V CDR1 and CDR2: MNHEY, SMNVEV (reference sequence). This chain's CDR3 is CASSLGGTAEAFF. The CDR3 region has the DNA TGTGCCAGCAGTCTTGGGGGGACAGCTGAAGCTTTCTTT.

The V and J genes are TRBV27 and TRBJ2-7; 8 nucleotides match TRBD2. This CDR3 is 15 amino acids long. Trimming at V came to 10 bases and at J to 2 bases, leaving 13 bases not matched to a gene. Germline assignment: CDR1 MNHEY and CDR2 SMNVEV (reference sequence). The CDR3 nucleotides read TGTGCCACCCAAATCGGAAGCGGGAGCACCTACGAGCAGTACTTC. Translation gives CATQIGSGSTYEQYF.

This clonotype has only a few counts. The chain combines TRBV7-8 with TRBJ2-6; D not certain. Trimming removed 6 bases from V and 0 bases from J, with 6 bases in between. Germline loops: CDR1 SGHVS, CDR2 FQNEAQ. This CDR3 is built from 14 residues. CDR3: CASRQNSGANVLTF. The CDR3 DNA sequence: TGTGCCAGCAGACAGAACTCTGGGGCCAACGTCCTGACTTTC.

This clonotype was picked up a small number of times. The V gene is TRBV2, the J gene TRBJ2-1; 9 bases fit TRBD2. The V and J ends lost 4 bases and 0 bases, in that order; junction bases with no gene match: 7. Looked up from germline, CDR1 is SNHLY and CDR2 is FYNNEI. The length of the CDR3 is 17 residues. CDR3 protein: CASSGLYSGSSYNEQFF. DNA of the CDR3: TGTGCCAGCAGTGGACTATATAGCGGGAGCTCCTACAATGAGCAGTTCTTC.

This clonotype was detected ten times or more. This chain connects TRBV5-6 to TRBJ2-6; perhaps TRBD2 as D (5 bases). V shed 3 bases and J shed 1 base, with 14 bases lying between them. Germline V lookup: CDR1 SGHDT, CDR2 YYEEEE. CDR3 length: 17 residues. The CDR3 spells CASSWSRLHSGANVLTF. CDR3 DNA sequence: TGTGCCAGCAGCTGGAGCAGACTACATTCTGGGGCCAACGTCCTGACTTTC.

The sample holds a few counts of this clonotype. The rearrangement uses TRBV4-3 and TRBJ2-7; D might be TRBD2 (5 bases). Between the trimmed V and J ends, which lost 5 bases and 7 bases, there was a span of 12 bases. There are 12 residues in the CDR3. Germline CDR1 is LGHNA and CDR2 is YSLEER. The CDR3 coding sequence is TGCGCCAGCAGCGAGGGCGGTGGGGAGCAGTACTTC. Translating it yields CASSEGGGEQYF.

This clonotype was seen only a few times. The chain links TRBV7-9 to TRBJ1-1; tentatively, D is TRBD1 (5 bases). Germline V gene sequence: CDR1 SEHNR, CDR2 FQNEAQ (reference sequence). This CDR3 comprises 14 residues. V lost 1 base and J 7 bases, leaving 13 bases between the germline ends. The chain's CDR3 is CASSLGRAILEAFF. CDR3 nucleotides: TGTGCCAGCAGCTTAGGCAGGGCCATACTTGAAGCTTTCTTT.

V is TRBV11-3 and J is TRBJ2-7; D ambiguous. V lost 6 bases to trimming and J lost 2 bases, with 17 bases between them. Looked up from germline, CDR1 is SGHNT and CDR2 is YENEEA. The CDR3 sequence is 15 residues long. The chain's CDR3 is CASSLHDGFTYEQYF. The CDR3 DNA sequence: TGTGCCAGCAGTCTACACGACGGCTTTACCTACGAGCAGTACTTC.

This clonotype was picked up many times. This sequence joins TRBV24-1 and TRBJ2-1; D gene unclear. Trimming removed 3 bases at V and 7 bases at J, with 21 bases between. The V gene's germline CDR1 is KGHDR and CDR2 SFDVKD. The CDR3 contains 17 residues. In DNA, the CDR3 is TGTGCCACCAGTGATCCCTTACGGCCCCGAGGAGAGAATGAGCAGTTCTTC. Translated: CATSDPLRPRGENEQFF.

The table lists this clonotype with many counts. V and J are TRBV12-3 or TRBV12-4 and TRBJ1-2; 10 bases are shared with TRBD1. The CDR3 sequence is 14 residues long. The trim removed 6 bases at V and 3 bases at J, leaving 4 bases unmatched. CDR3 nucleotides: TGTGCCAGCAGCGGGGACAGGGGTTACTATGGCTACACCTTC. Amino acids: CASSGDRGYYGYTF.

This clonotype was recorded at least ten times. The rearrangement uses TRBV20-1 and TRBJ2-5; TRBD2 is a possible D gene (7 bases). Germline-derived CDR1 and CDR2 are DFQATT and SNEGSKA (reference sequence). This CDR3 comprises 16 residues. V lost 3 bases and J 1 base, leaving 18 bases between the germline ends. In nucleotides, the CDR3 is TGCAGTGCTAGCAGGAGAGGGGGGGGTCTCCAAGAGACCCAGTACTTC. Protein product: CSASRRGGGLQETQYF.

The CDR3 sequence is CAIARTGGSADTQYF. The DNA of the CDR3 is TGTGCCATCGCCCGGACAGGGGGCAGCGCAGATACGCAGTATTTT. The chain uses TRBV10-3 and TRBJ2-3, with 11 bases lining up with TRBD1. Germline CDR1 reads ENHRY; CDR2 reads SYGVKD. Germline trimming cut 8 bases from V and 4 bases from J; bases unmatched to any gene: 8. This CDR3 has 15 amino acids.

This clonotype was found many times. This chain uses TRBV4-1 with TRBJ1-5; a possible D gene is TRBD1 (5 bases). V lost 2 bases, J lost 7 bases, and 9 bases lay in between. There are 13 residues in the CDR3. Germline V gives CDR1 MGHRA, CDR2 YSYEKL. Here the CDR3 reads CASSQQGGQPQHF. The CDR3 nucleotides are TGCGCCAGCAGCCAACAGGGCGGACAGCCCCAGCATTTT.

This clonotype was recorded once. The V and J genes are TRBV7-2 and TRBJ2-3, with unresolved D. V lost 8 bases and J 1 base, leaving 13 bases between the germline ends. The germline gives CDR1 SGHTA, CDR2 FQGNSA. This CDR3 region has 14 residues. CDR3 bases: TGTGCCAGCGAAGTGGGTTCCCGCACAGATACGCAGTATTTT. The encoded protein is CASEVGSRTDTQYF.

This clonotype is labeled medium-sized. CDR3 region: CASSLNNEQFF. CDR3 sequence (DNA): TGTGCCAGCAGTTTAAACAATGAGCAGTTCTTC. The V gene is TRBV12-3 or TRBV12-4, the J gene TRBJ2-1; D unclear. V dropped 2 bases and J dropped 5 bases, with 1 base sitting between them. This CDR3 contains 11 residues.

This clonotype was counted many times. The chain employs TRBV6-5 and TRBJ1-1; TRBD1 is a possible D gene (6 bases). The CDR3 length is 13 residues. Germline CDR1 is MNHEY and CDR2 is SVGAGI. The ends were cut back, 7 bases at V and 4 bases at J, with 13 bases in the middle. The CDR3 loop is CASKNRVTTEAFF. The CDR3 nucleotides are TGTGCCAGCAAGAACAGGGTTACCACTGAAGCTTTCTTT.

This clonotype was recorded many times. V is TRBV7-9 and J is TRBJ2-1, with D hard to call. The CDR3 extends over 12 amino acids. Germline CDR1 SEHNR, CDR2 FQNEAQ (reference sequence). Trimming left V 4 bases short and J 3 bases short, with 4 bases between. The CDR3 coding sequence is TGTGCCAGCAGCTCCAACTACAATGAGCAGTTCTTC. It specifies CASSSNYNEQFF.

This clonotype was detected a few times. This chain joins TRBV7-8 and TRBJ2-3; perhaps D is TRBD1 or TRBD2 (5 bases each). The CDR3 extends over 17 amino acids. V was cut by 0 bases and J by 0 bases, with 13 bases left in between. Germline V gene data show CDR1 as SGHVS and CDR2 as FQNEAQ. CDR3 protein: CASSLASGQDSTDTQYF. The DNA for the CDR3 is TGTGCCAGCAGCTTAGCGTCGGGGCAAGATAGCACAGATACGCAGTATTTT. Variable domain in full (rest from reference TRBV7-8 and TRBJ2-3): GAGVSQSPRYKVAKRGQDVALRCDPISGHVSLFWYQQALGQGPEFLTYFQNEAQLDKSGLPSDRFFAERPEGSVSTLKIQRTQQEDSAVYLCASSLASGQDSTDTQYFGPGTRLTVL.